The 24 T cell receptor beta chains in this list originate from one sample, sequenced in a study of naive and memory T cell subsets. Amplification of ligated cDNA took four PCR rounds with SP2 and nested alpha and beta constant primers. TCRdb used MiXCR to reprocess the UMI-ligation and nested PCR reads, holding one entry per CDR3 protein. This table has around 24,000 distinct CDR3 sequences, roughly 5.2% appearing once. TCR cDNA received a 3' ligated oligonucleotide that carried a UMI. The sequenced sample was blood. The receptor source for this set is an adult in good health.

This clonotype was seen at least ten times. This chain joins TRBV27 and TRBJ2-1; 9 bases line up with TRBD1. Germline assignment: CDR1 MNHEY and CDR2 SMNVEV (reference sequence). This CDR3 spans 18 amino acids. V shed 4 bases and J 8 bases; nucleotides not matched to a gene: 18. The chain's CDR3 is CASSSNVGQGRVLYEQFF. CDR3 bases: TGTGCCAGCAGTTCCAATGTGGGACAGGGAAGGGTATTGTATGAGCAGTTCTTC.

This clonotype was observed at least ten times. V gene TRBV20-1 combines with J gene TRBJ1-6; weak D call: TRBD1 (6 bases). Trimming shortened V by 6 bases and J by 8 bases, and 17 bases separated the two germline ends. Per the germline V gene, CDR1 is DFQATT and CDR2 is SNEGSKA (reference sequence). There are 14 residues in the CDR3. The CDR3 coding sequence is TGCAGTGCCCATACAGGGAACGCGGATTCACCCCTCCACTTT. This encodes CSAHTGNADSPLHF.

The chain is built from TRBV29-1 and TRBJ2-7; 7 positions match TRBD2. The J segment lost 6 bases and the V segment lost 6 bases, leaving 11 bases of the junction unmatched. The CDR3 runs to 13 residues. From germline, CDR1 is SQVTM and CDR2 ANQGSEA. CDR3 DNA sequence: TGCAGCGTGACAACTGCGGGAGTTATCGAGCAGTACTTC. As protein: CSVTTAGVIEQYF.

This clonotype was seen a few times. Here the CDR3 DNA reads TGTGCCAGCAGTTACCGGCGGGAGGGCCCTGCTGGTGAGCAGTTCTTC. Protein sequence: CASSYRREGPAGEQFF. The rearrangement links TRBV6-5 to TRBJ2-1, with 9 bases lining up with TRBD2. The CDR3 covers 16 residues. Germline assignment: CDR1 MNHEY and CDR2 SVGAGI. V lost 2 bases to trimming and J lost 9 bases; unmatched junction nucleotides: 11.

The genes are TRBV6-5 and TRBJ1-5; D remains ambiguous. The germline V gene encodes CDR1 MNHEY and CDR2 SVGAGI. The CDR3 sequence is 13 residues long. The germline V and J ends were trimmed by 5 bases and 3 bases, with 8 bases remaining between them. The CDR3 protein is CASSPRFNQPQHF. DNA of the CDR3: TGTGCCAGCAGTCCCCGATTCAATCAGCCCCAGCATTTT.

The table lists this clonotype with a few counts. This CDR3 is CASRRWGPDQPQHF. In DNA, the CDR3 is TGTGCCAGCAGACGATGGGGGCCGGATCAGCCCCAGCATTTT. The chain uses TRBV27 and TRBJ1-5; D perhaps matches TRBD1 (6 bases). The CDR3 consists of 14 residues. Deletions cut 6 bases from V and 5 bases from J, with 14 bases between. From germline, CDR1 is MNHEY and CDR2 SMNVEV (reference sequence).

In this sample, this clonotype is medium-sized (0.01 to 0.1%). The V call is TRBV25-1, the J call TRBJ2-7; tentatively, D is TRBD2 (5 bases). The CDR3 is 13 residues long. From germline, CDR1 is MGHDK and CDR2 SYGVNS. Trimming left V 5 bases short and J 6 bases short, with 14 bases between. The CDR3 loop reads CASSRTLGSEQYF. CDR3 nucleotides: TGTGCCAGCAGTAGGACTTTGGGCTCCGAGCAGTACTTC.

This clonotype appeared many times. The gene calls are TRBV20-1 and TRBJ1-1; D is uncertain. Trimming removed 1 base at V and 3 bases at J, with 12 bases between. Germline V gene data show CDR1 as DFQATT and CDR2 as SNEGSKA (reference sequence). The CDR3 is made up of 14 amino acids. The DNA of the CDR3 is TGCAGTGCTAGAGCAGTAGGACCCTACACTGAAGCTTTCTTT. As protein: CSARAVGPYTEAFF.

This rearrangement joins TRBV20-1 to TRBJ2-1, with unresolved D. CDR1 and CDR2 (germline): DFQATT, SNEGSKA (reference sequence). V lost 6 bases and J lost 6, with 12 bases in between. This CDR3 is built from 12 residues. The CDR3 loop reads CSAPSPANEQFF. The CDR3 nucleotides read TGCAGTGCCCCCTCCCCGGCCAATGAGCAGTTCTTC.

This clonotype was observed at least ten times. The rearrangement uses TRBV24-1 and TRBJ2-5, with 7 bases identical to TRBD2. Trimming removed 9 bases from V and 5 bases from J; junction bases left unmatched: 11. This CDR3 has 14 amino acids. Germline assignment: CDR1 KGHDR and CDR2 SFDVKD. Written as DNA, the CDR3 is TGTGCCACCTCCGACCCTAGCGGTCAGGAGACCCAGTACTTC. It encodes CATSDPSGQETQYF.

This clonotype was seen more than once but under ten times. The chain's CDR3 is CAWATGLAGVGYEQYF. CDR3 bases: TGTGCCTGGGCCACGGGACTAGCGGGAGTTGGGTACGAGCAGTACTTC. The gene calls are TRBV30 and TRBJ2-7; TRBD2 aligns across 14 bases. The CDR3 is 16 amino acids. The J segment lost 4 bases and the V segment lost 5 bases, leaving 10 bases of the junction unmatched. CDR1 and CDR2 (germline): GTSNPN, SVGIG (reference sequence). Full variable domain (outside the CDR3, taken from reference TRBV30 and TRBJ2-7): SQTIHQWPATLVQPVGSPLSLECTVEGTSNPNLYWYRQAAGRGLQLLFYSVGIGQISSEVPQNLSASRPQDRQFILSSKKLLLSDSGFYLCAWATGLAGVGYEQYFGPGTRLTVT.

This clonotype is medium-sized within its sample. J is TRBJ1-1 and V is TRBV7-9, with no clear D. Trimming removed 0 bases from V and 0 bases from J, with 8 bases in between. This CDR3 has 15 amino acids. Germline V CDR1 and CDR2: SEHNR, FQNEAQ (reference sequence). The CDR3 sequence: CASSLAPGVNTEAFF. The CDR3 DNA follows: TGTGCCAGCAGCTTAGCCCCCGGGGTGAACACTGAAGCTTTCTTT.

This clonotype counts as medium-sized (0.01 to 0.1%). The J gene is TRBJ1-6, the V gene TRBV7-3; D perhaps matches TRBD1 (5 bases). V was trimmed by 4 bases and J by 7 bases, leaving 8 bases between them. This CDR3 is 13 amino acids long. Germline lookup yields CDR1 SGHTA and CDR2 FQGTGA. CDR3: CASSWDPNSPLHF. The CDR3 bases are TGTGCCAGCAGCTGGGACCCGAATTCACCCCTCCACTTT.

The table lists this clonotype with many counts. The V and J genes are TRBV7-8 and TRBJ1-5; D perhaps matches TRBD1 (6 bases). V was clipped by 5 bases and J by 3 bases, with 14 bases between them. The V gene's germline CDR1 is SGHVS and CDR2 FQNEAQ. The CDR3 runs to 15 residues. CDR3 residues: CASSLTDSNNQPQHF. In nucleotides, the CDR3 is TGTGCCAGCAGCCTCACGGACAGTAACAATCAGCCCCAGCATTTT.

This clonotype was observed a handful of times. V is TRBV5-1 and J is TRBJ1-4, with 7 bases aligning to TRBD1. The V and J ends lost 4 bases and 4 bases, in that order; junction bases with no gene match: 7. There are 15 residues in the CDR3. Germline-derived CDR1 and CDR2 are SGHRS and YFSETQ. Here the CDR3 reads CASSQFGTDNEKLFF. As DNA, the CDR3 is TGCGCCAGCAGCCAATTCGGGACAGATAATGAAAAACTGTTTTTT.

This clonotype was seen repeatedly, ten times or more. This chain joins TRBV24-1 and TRBJ2-1; weak D call: TRBD1 (6 bases). In germline, CDR1 is KGHDR, CDR2 SFDVKD. V lost 2 bases and J lost 7, with 14 bases in between. The CDR3 loop spans 15 amino acids. CDR3 amino acids: CATSDSSIDRNEQFF. The DNA of the CDR3 is TGTGCCACCAGTGATTCCTCCATCGACAGGAATGAGCAGTTCTTC.

This clonotype was seen many times. The chain has TRBV7-2 and TRBJ2-1; tentatively, D is TRBD2 (5 bases). Germline V CDR1 and CDR2: SGHTA, FQGNSA. This CDR3 contains 13 residues. The germline V and J ends were trimmed by 5 bases and 4 bases, with 9 bases remaining between them. CDR3 in DNA: TGTGCCAGCAGCCTACAGCGGTACAATGAGCAGTTCTTC. This encodes CASSLQRYNEQFF. Together with reference TRBV7-2 and TRBJ2-1, the CDR3 gives the full variable domain: GAGVSQSPSNKVTEKGKDVELRCDPISGHTALYWYRQSLGQGLEFLIYFQGNSAPDKSGLPSDRFSAERTGGSVSTLTIQRTQQEDSAVYLCASSLQRYNEQFFGPGTRLTVL.

This clonotype was counted many times. As DNA, the CDR3 is TGTGCCAGCAGCCACGTTGGCACTGAAGCTTTCTTT. This sequence encodes CASSHVGTEAFF. The chain joins TRBV7-9 to TRBJ1-1; no clear D. CDR1 SEHNR and CDR2 FQNEAQ come from the germline V gene (reference sequence). V lost 5 bases to trimming and J lost 4 bases, with 8 bases between them. CDR3 size: 12 residues.

This clonotype has a count of ten or more. This rearrangement joins TRBV12-3 or TRBV12-4 to TRBJ2-5; a weak D match, TRBD2 (6 bases). V gave up 0 bases and J gave up 1 base, with 15 bases separating them. The CDR3 has 17 amino acids. CDR3 nucleotides: TGTGCCAGCAGTTTAGCGCTTCTTCGGGACTCCCAAGAGACCCAGTACTTC. Translated: CASSLALLRDSQETQYF.

This clonotype was found many times. CDR3 amino acids: CASSFTSGPNEQFF. CDR3 sequence (DNA): TGTGCCAGCAGTTTCACTAGCGGCCCTAATGAGCAGTTCTTC. This rearrangement joins TRBV12-3 or TRBV12-4 to TRBJ2-1; TRBD2 matches at 8 bases. This CDR3 spans 14 amino acids. With V trimmed by 3 bases and J by 7 bases, 5 bases remained unmatched.

This clonotype was observed at least ten times. CDR3 nucleotide sequence: TGTGCCAGCAGCCAAGTGACAGCCGAAGCTTTCTTT. As protein: CASSQVTAEAFF. The chain joins TRBV14 to TRBJ1-1; D might be TRBD1 (5 bases). This CDR3 has 12 amino acids. V shed 1 base and J shed 8 bases, with 8 bases lying between them. Germline CDR1 and CDR2: SGHDN and FVKESK.

A word on this clonotype: A much larger clone lies one base from this, so it may be a read error. The chain joins TRBV7-2 to TRBJ1-2; 7 positions agree with TRBD1. Germline CDR1 is SGHTA and CDR2 is FQGNSA. V lost 5 bases and J lost 7; bases outside the gene matches: 10. The CDR3 contains 14 residues. The CDR3 DNA follows: TGTGCCAGCAGCCCAGGGGGGTGGTATTCTGGCTACACCTTC. Translated: CASSPGGWYSGYTF.

This clonotype has at least ten counts. V usage is TRBV5-1 and J usage is TRBJ2-5; TRBD1 or TRBD2 may be the D gene (5 bases each). V was shortened by 4 bases and J by 3 bases, with 22 bases between the two germline ends. Per the germline V gene, CDR1 is SGHRS and CDR2 is YFSETQ. The CDR3 is 17 residues long. CDR3 sequence reads: CASSGGLGDRRKETQYF. In DNA, the CDR3 is TGCGCCAGCAGCGGTGGCTTGGGGGACCGTCGCAAAGAGACCCAGTACTTC.

This clonotype has at least ten counts. The chain recombines TRBV6-5 with TRBJ1-5, with 8 bases matching TRBD1. Per the germline V gene, CDR1 is MNHEY and CDR2 is SVGAGI. V lost 5 bases to trimming and J lost 6 bases; unmatched junction nucleotides: 12. The length of the CDR3 is 16 residues. The CDR3 DNA reads as TGTGCCAGCAGTCCAGACAGGGGTAGAGGCCGTCAGCCCCAGCATTTT. Amino acid sequence: CASSPDRGRGRQPQHF.